This T cell receptor beta chain is from a study of PD-L1 blockade in urothelial cancer. Measured with immunoSEQ multiplex PCR; TCRdb has only the in-frame clones, and not every one. The table has roughly 40,000 clones, over 75% seen once. This CDR3 is built from 14 residues. Trimming took 6 bases from V and 0 from J, leaving 11 bases between them. Germline-derived CDR1 and CDR2 are MDHEN and SYDVKM. As for time point: pretreatment peripheral blood. With respect to this clone: Its target is not known.

Study-level points and caveats: Clones that were tumor-associated expanded more in the blood of durable-benefit patients at 3 weeks.

This specimen was PBMCs, taken around atezolizumab (anti-PD-L1) treatment. The receptor's source is a donor at least 40 years old with urothelial cancer. The rearrangement links TRBV28 to TRBJ1-2, with D unclear. CDR3 loop: CASSPGTANYGYTF. The CDR3 DNA is TGTGCCAGCAGCCCAGGAACGGCTAACTATGGCTACACCTTC.